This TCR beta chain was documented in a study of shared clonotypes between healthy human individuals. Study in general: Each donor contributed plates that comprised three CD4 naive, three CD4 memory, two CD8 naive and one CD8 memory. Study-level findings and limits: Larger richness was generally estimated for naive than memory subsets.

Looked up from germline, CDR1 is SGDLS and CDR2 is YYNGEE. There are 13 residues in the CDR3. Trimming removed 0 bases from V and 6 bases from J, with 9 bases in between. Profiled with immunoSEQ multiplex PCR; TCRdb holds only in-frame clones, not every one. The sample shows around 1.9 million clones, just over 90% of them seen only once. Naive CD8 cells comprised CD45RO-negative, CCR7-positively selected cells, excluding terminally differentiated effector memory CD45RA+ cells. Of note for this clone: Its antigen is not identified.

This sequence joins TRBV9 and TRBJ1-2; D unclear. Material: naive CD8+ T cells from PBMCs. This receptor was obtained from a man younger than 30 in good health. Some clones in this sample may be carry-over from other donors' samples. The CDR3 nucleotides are TGTGCCAGCAGCGTAGTCTCGTCCAATGGCTACACCTTC. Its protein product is CASSVVSSNGYTF.